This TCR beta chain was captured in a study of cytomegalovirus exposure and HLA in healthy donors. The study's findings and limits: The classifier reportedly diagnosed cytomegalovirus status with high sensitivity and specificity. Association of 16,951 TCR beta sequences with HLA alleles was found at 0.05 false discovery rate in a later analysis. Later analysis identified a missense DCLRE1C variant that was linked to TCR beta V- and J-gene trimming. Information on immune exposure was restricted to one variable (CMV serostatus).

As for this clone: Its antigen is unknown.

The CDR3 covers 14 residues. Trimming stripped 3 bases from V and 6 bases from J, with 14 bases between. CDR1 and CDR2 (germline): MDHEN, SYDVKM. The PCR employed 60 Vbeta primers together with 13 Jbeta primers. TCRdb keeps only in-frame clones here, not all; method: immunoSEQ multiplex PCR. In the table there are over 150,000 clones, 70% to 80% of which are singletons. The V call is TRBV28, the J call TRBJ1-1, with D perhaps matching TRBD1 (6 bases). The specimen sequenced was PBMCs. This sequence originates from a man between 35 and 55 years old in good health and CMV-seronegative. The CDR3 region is CASSFHQGRAEAFF. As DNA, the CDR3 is TGTGCCAGCAGTTTCCATCAGGGGAGAGCTGAAGCTTTCTTT. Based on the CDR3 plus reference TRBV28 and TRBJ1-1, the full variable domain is DVKVTQSSRYLVKRTGEKVFLECVQDMDHENMFWYRQDPGLGLRLIYFSYDVKMKEKGDIPEGYSVSREKKERFSLILESASTNQTSMYLCASSFHQGRAEAFFGQGTRLTVV.